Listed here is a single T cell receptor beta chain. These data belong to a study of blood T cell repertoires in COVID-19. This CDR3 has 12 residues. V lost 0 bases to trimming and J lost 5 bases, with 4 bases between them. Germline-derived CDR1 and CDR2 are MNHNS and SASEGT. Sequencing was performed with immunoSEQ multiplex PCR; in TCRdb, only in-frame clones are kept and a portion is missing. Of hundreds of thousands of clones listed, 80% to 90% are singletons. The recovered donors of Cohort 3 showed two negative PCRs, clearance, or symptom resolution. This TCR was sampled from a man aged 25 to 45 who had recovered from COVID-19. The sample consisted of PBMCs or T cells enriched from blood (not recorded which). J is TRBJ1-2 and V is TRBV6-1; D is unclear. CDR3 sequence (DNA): TGTGCCAGCAGTGAAGCTCCGTATGGCTACACCTTC. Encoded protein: CASSEAPYGYTF.